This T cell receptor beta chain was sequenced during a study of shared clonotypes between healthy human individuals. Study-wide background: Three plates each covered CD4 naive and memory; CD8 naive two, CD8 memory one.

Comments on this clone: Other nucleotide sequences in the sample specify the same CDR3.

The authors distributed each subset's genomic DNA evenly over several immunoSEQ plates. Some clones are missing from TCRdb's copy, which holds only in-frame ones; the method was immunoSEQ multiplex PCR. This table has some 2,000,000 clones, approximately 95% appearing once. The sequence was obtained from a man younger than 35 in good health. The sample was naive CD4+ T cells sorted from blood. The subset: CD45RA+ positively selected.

The CDR3, as DNA: TGCAGTGCTAGAGGTGGTACTGAAGCTTTCTTT. Translating it yields CSARGGTEAFF. The chain combines TRBV20-1 with TRBJ1-1; no clear D gene. Germline V gene lookup returns CDR1 DFQATT and CDR2 SNEGSKA (reference sequence). Trimming left V 1 base short and J 5 bases short, with 5 bases between. This CDR3 has 11 residues.